Reported below is one T cell receptor beta chain. Its antigen remains unidentified. No base quality information exists; no much larger clone differs at one position. The data were taken from a study of blood T cell repertoires in COVID-19 (dated by TCRdb to 2020 to 2021). Regarding the complete study: Collaborator samples came from the United States, Italy and Spain and covered acute and convalescent phases of COVID-19. A freely available public database, intended as a resource for researchers studying the immune response to SARS-CoV-2, is where the repertoires were released. The prospective study material was composed of cDNA or gDNA derived from T cells, B-cell-depleted T cells, or PBMCs. Where HLA class I and class II types were available, the types were taken from metadata supplied by the sample provider, not from assay-based typing. Subjects who had been exposed to COVID-19, were actively infected with it, or had recovered from it provided the deeply sampled blood TCRbeta repertoires that made up the dataset. The samples were drawn from the first 160 participants of the ongoing ImmuneRACE study and from 1,254 subjects provided by 6 global collaborators. A de-identified subject ID, COVID-19 status, age in years and sex were almost always included in the sample metadata. Findings and caveats that apply to the study as a whole: How much clinical and demographic metadata was included differed by source and by participant, and the metadata was provided uncurated.

One collaborating source in Seattle enrolled patients during active infection and followed them longitudinally through the course of disease. Each collaborating institution followed its own protocols to collect whole blood in K2EDTA tubes. Collaborator samples were shipped for TCRbeta analysis as frozen whole blood, isolated PBMCs, or DNA extracted from either sample type. Including cysteine and phenylalanine, the CDR3 has 14 amino acids. Here the CDR3 DNA is all that survives: 42 bases in frame from base 1. Based on the germline V gene, the CDR1 and CDR2 sequences are MDHEN and SYDVKM. V and J are trimmed by 11 bases and 2 bases, and the gene matches miss 11 bases of the junction. TCRbeta CDR3 regions were amplified from genomic DNA using the immunoSEQ Assay, a bias-controlled multiplex PCR. Regarding the original processing steps: The number of nucleated cells in each sample was estimated by amplification of reference gene primers within the assay. To quantify the absolute abundance of each unique TCRbeta CDR3 rearrangement, sequence reads were collapsed and filtered. Productive Simpson clonality was computed per sample as the square root of Simpson's diversity index over productive rearrangements. In TCRdb, the immuneACCESS table is reduced to in-frame sequences with V and J assigned. These tables do not hold every clone; where another copy was compared, an unresolved V gene accounts for under half, and the others remain unexplained. From that table come the V and J calls and clone size; the DNA was used to work out D and trimming. The sample table contains roughly 260,000 clones; only one count was recorded for roughly 86% of them. The ten biggest clones cover 10% to 12% of the sample.

Recombination linked TRBV28 to TRBJ2-7, and 8 junctional nucleotides match TRBD2. The source is a woman in her 30s with COVID-19, enrolled during active disease. The sequencing sample was made of peripheral blood. The nucleotide sequence is TGTGCCGCCCACGGGGGGGCGGGGGCCTACGAGCAGTACTTC. This is translated as CAAHGGAGAYEQYF.